Only a few counts were recorded for the clone carrying this T cell receptor beta chain. Original data processing: Quantification of nucleated cells was approximated via reference gene primer amplification. The data were produced by immunoSEQ multiplex PCR, yet TCRdb's version contains in-frame clones alone and is incomplete. V and J calls and clone size follow that table, whereas D and trimming were derived from the DNA. The data contain fewer than 350,000 clones, more than 70% of them seen just once; the ten biggest clones take up around 8%. The sample is drawn from a study of blood T cell repertoires in COVID-19. Looking at the study overall: Samples taken during acute and convalescent COVID-19 were collected in the United States, Italy and Spain. The cDNA or gDNA used as material had been derived from T cells, B-cell-depleted T cells, or PBMCs.

Germline V lookup: CDR1 KGHSH, CDR2 LQKENI. The CDR3 is made up of 15 amino acids. The trim removed 3 bases at V and 4 bases at J, leaving 6 bases unmatched. The TCR was taken from a woman between 50 and 59 years old who had recovered from COVID-19. This chain uses TRBV18 with TRBJ1-5, with 7 nucleotides matching TRBD1. The sequenced sample consisted of peripheral blood. The CDR3 nucleotides read TGTGCCAGCTCACCCTCCGGGACAGCAAATCAGCCCCAGCATTTT. Amino acid sequence: CASSPSGTANQPQHF. The complete variable domain, with remaining parts taken from reference TRBV18 and TRBJ1-5, reads NAGVMQNPRHLVRRRGQEARLRCSPMKGHSHVYWYRQLPEEGLKFMVYLQKENIIDESGMPKERFSAEFPKEGPSILRIQQVVRGDSAAYFCASSPSGTANQPQHFGDGTRLSIL.